Presented here are 25 T cell receptor beta chains from one specimen sequenced in a study of blood T cell repertoires in COVID-19. Clones were read by immunoSEQ multiplex PCR, and TCRdb kept only the in-frame ones, dropping some. The table has a few hundred thousand clones, about 87% seen once. The sequencing input was peripheral blood. Every receptor here comes from a man aged 60 to 69 with acute or convalescent COVID-19.

The chain is built from TRBV14 and TRBJ1-6; maybe TRBD1 (6 bases). Germline V gives CDR1 SGHDN, CDR2 FVKESK. This CDR3 has 17 residues. Trimming left V 2 bases short and J 7 bases short, with 18 bases between. The CDR3 DNA sequence: TGTGCCAGCAGCCAACGTACAGGGCCTGTAGGGAATTCACCCCTCCACTTT. Protein: CASSQRTGPVGNSPLHF.

The chain carries TRBV24-1 and TRBJ2-3; D is perhaps TRBD2 (7 bases). Trimming removed 4 bases from V and 5 bases from J, with 18 bases in between. This CDR3 contains 16 residues. Germline V gene lookup returns CDR1 KGHDR and CDR2 SFDVKD. Here the CDR3 reads CATSDPVGGGRDTQYF. CDR3 coding DNA: TGTGCCACCAGTGACCCGGTGGGGGGGGGCCGAGATACGCAGTATTTT.

This chain links TRBV5-4 with TRBJ2-3; 9 bases agree with TRBD2. V dropped 1 base and J dropped 8; count of bases not matched to a gene: 8. This CDR3 comprises 15 residues. The germline V gene has CDR1 SGHNT and CDR2 YYREEE (reference sequence). The CDR3 loop reads CASSLLGTSTGTQYF. CDR3 bases: TGTGCCAGCAGCTTGTTAGGGACTAGCACGGGTACGCAGTATTTT.

The chain has TRBV19 and TRBJ1-1; 9 positions match TRBD1. V shed 6 bases, J shed 6 bases, and the junction held 11 bases outside the gene matches. The CDR3 loop spans 15 amino acids. Germline V gene lookup returns CDR1 LNHDA and CDR2 SQIVND (reference sequence). CDR3 in DNA: TGTGCCAGTAGAGACCCGGGACAGGGATTCTCTGAAGCTTTCTTT. It encodes CASRDPGQGFSEAFF. The full variable domain, completed using reference TRBV19 and TRBJ1-1, is DGGITQSPKYLFRKEGQNVTLSCEQNLNHDAMYWYRQDPGQGLRLIYYSQIVNDFQKGDIAEGYSVSREKKESFPLTVTSAQKNPTAFYLCASRDPGQGFSEAFFGQGTRLTVV.

The CDR3 spells CASSLVRGTNEKLFF. The CDR3 DNA reads as TGTGCCAGCAGCTTAGTCAGGGGGACTAATGAAAAACTGTTTTTT. V and J are TRBV11-2 and TRBJ1-4, with TRBD1 identical over 7 bases. This CDR3 region has 15 residues. Germline V gene sequence: CDR1 SGHAT, CDR2 FQNNGV. Unmatched junction bases numbered 1, after V lost 1 base and J lost 2 bases. The full variable domain, with the rest looked up from reference TRBV11-2 and TRBJ1-4, is EAGVAQSPRYKIIEKRQSVAFWCNPISGHATLYWYQQILGQGPKLLIQFQNNGVVDDSQLPKDRFSAERLKGVDSTLKIQPAKLEDSAVYLCASSLVRGTNEKLFFGSGTQLSVL.

V gene TRBV7-6 combines with J gene TRBJ2-7; maybe TRBD2 (7 bases). CDR1 SGHVS and CDR2 FNYEAQ come from the germline V gene. This CDR3 has 15 amino acids. Trimming left V 5 bases short and J 2 bases short, with 16 bases between. The CDR3 DNA sequence: TGTGCCAGCAGCCCAAGGGGGGGGCAGACCTACGAGCAGTACTTC. Translating it yields CASSPRGGQTYEQYF.

V usage is TRBV24-1 and J usage is TRBJ2-2; 9 bases line up with TRBD2. From germline, CDR1 is KGHDR and CDR2 SFDVKD. This CDR3 contains 19 residues. V was pared by 3 bases and J by 4 bases, with 14 bases of the junction left unmatched. DNA for the CDR3: TGTGCCACCAGTGATCGCCACGGTAGCGGGGGCCCGGTCACCGGGGAGCTGTTTTTT. Translated, it gives CATSDRHGSGGPVTGELFF.

The chain recombines TRBV2 with TRBJ2-2, with TRBD2 identical over 10 bases. The CDR3 is 18 residues long. The V gene's germline CDR1 is SNHLY and CDR2 FYNNEI. V shed 2 bases, J shed 1 base, and the junction held 7 bases outside the gene matches. The CDR3 nucleotides are TGTGCCAGCAGTGAAACTAGGATAGCGGGGGGGAACACCGGGGAGCTGTTTTTT. Protein sequence: CASSETRIAGGNTGELFF.

The V call is TRBV6-1, the J call TRBJ2-4, with a tentative D call TRBD1 (6 bases). V was pared by 4 bases and J by 0 bases, with 16 bases between. Germline CDR1 and CDR2: MNHNS and SASEGT. The CDR3 length is 17 residues. The CDR3 sequence: CASSALTGPIAKNIQYF. The CDR3 bases are TGTGCCAGCAGTGCGTTGACAGGACCTATAGCCAAAAACATTCAGTACTTC.

This chain links TRBV28 with TRBJ1-5; 7 positions match TRBD1. V was clipped by 3 bases and J by 7 bases; unmatched bases: 6. Germline CDR1 and CDR2: MDHEN and SYDVKM. The CDR3 length is 14 residues. The DNA of the CDR3 is TGTGCCAGCAGTTTTAAGACAGGGAGGCAGCCCCAGCATTTT. The encoded protein is CASSFKTGRQPQHF.

The CDR3 sequence: CASADRAIPQETQYF. The CDR3 nucleotides read TGTGCCAGCGCAGACAGGGCGATACCCCAAGAGACCCAGTACTTC. The rearrangement joins TRBV19 to TRBJ2-5, with 7 positions matching TRBD1. Germline-derived CDR1 and CDR2 are LNHDA and SQIVND (reference sequence). This CDR3 contains 15 residues. J lost 1 base, V lost 9 bases, and 11 bases had no gene match. Based on the CDR3 plus reference TRBV19 and TRBJ2-5, the full variable domain is DGGITQSPKYLFRKEGQNVTLSCEQNLNHDAMYWYRQDPGQGLRLIYYSQIVNDFQKGDIAEGYSVSREKKESFPLTVTSAQKNPTAFYLCASADRAIPQETQYFGPGTRLLVL.

This chain joins TRBV29-1 and TRBJ2-1, with 9 nucleotides matching TRBD2. The CDR3 runs 14 residues. J gave up 6 bases and V 2 bases, and 5 bases lay outside the gene matches. Germline V CDR1 and CDR2: SQVTM, ANQGSEA. The CDR3 DNA is TGCAGCGTTGAACGTAGCGGGGGCGGCAATGAGCAGTTCTTC. This codes for CSVERSGGGNEQFF.

V is TRBV25-1 and J is TRBJ1-5; 11 bases match TRBD1. The germline CDR1 and CDR2 sequences are MGHDK and SYGVNS. V lost 4 bases and J lost 0; bases outside the gene matches: 8. The CDR3 length is 18 residues. CDR3 sequence: CASSGGQGAGFSNQPQHF. CDR3 DNA: TGTGCCAGCAGTGGCGGACAGGGGGCTGGTTTTAGCAATCAGCCCCAGCATTTT.

The gene calls are TRBV27 and TRBJ2-1, with D possibly being TRBD1 (6 bases). V shed 6 bases and J shed 2 bases, with 14 bases lying between them. The CDR3 contains 15 residues. Per germline, CDR1 MNHEY and CDR2 SMNVEV (reference sequence). The CDR3 region has the DNA TGTGCCAGCAGCCCTGACAGGAGCCCCTACAATGAGCAGTTCTTC. This gives the protein CASSPDRSPYNEQFF.

The rearrangement links TRBV18 to TRBJ2-7; 8 bases line up with TRBD1. With 1 base clipped from V and 3 bases from J, the junction kept 8 bases outside the gene matches. The CDR3 runs to 16 residues. Germline lookup yields CDR1 KGHSH and CDR2 LQKENI. The CDR3 spells CASSPRRTGGNYEQYF. The DNA for the CDR3 is TGTGCCAGCTCACCACGGCGCACAGGGGGGAACTACGAGCAGTACTTC.

The rearrangement links TRBV9 to TRBJ2-5, with TRBD2 identical over 16 bases. The CDR3 has 19 residues. V trimming: 4 bases; J trimming: 4 bases; junction bases outside the gene matches: 13. Germline lookup yields CDR1 SGDLS and CDR2 YYNGEE. The CDR3 is CASSTRPGLAGGRPETQYF. The CDR3 nucleotides are TGTGCCAGCAGCACAAGACCGGGACTAGCGGGGGGGCGGCCAGAGACCCAGTACTTC.

The rearrangement joins TRBV6-1 to TRBJ1-3; perhaps TRBD1 as D (6 bases). Trimming stripped 1 base from V and 2 bases from J, with 12 bases between. Germline values: CDR1 MNHNS, CDR2 SASEGT. This CDR3 comprises 16 residues. Here the CDR3 reads CASSEGLGAPGNTIYF. The CDR3 nucleotides read TGTGCCAGCAGTGAAGGTTTGGGGGCACCTGGAAACACCATATATTTT.

This chain uses TRBV4-2 with TRBJ2-2; D perhaps matches TRBD2 (6 bases). Trimming shortened V by 0 bases and J by 2 bases, and 25 bases separated the two germline ends. The germline V gene encodes CDR1 LGHNA and CDR2 YNFKEQ. The CDR3 is 21 residues long. The CDR3 sequence is CASSQEGISVGDSLNTGELFF. The DNA for the CDR3 is TGTGCCAGCAGCCAAGAAGGTATTTCGGTCGGGGACTCCCTAAACACCGGGGAGCTGTTTTTT.

This clone was detected a few times. The chain links TRBV4-2 to TRBJ2-3, with TRBD2 matching over 7 bases. The germline gives CDR1 LGHNA, CDR2 YNFKEQ. V was pared by 0 bases and J by 5 bases, with 11 bases of the junction left unmatched. CDR3 length: 17 amino acids. CDR3 bases: TGTGCCAGCAGCCAAGAATCAGCCTTTCGCGGGGGAGATACGCAGTATTTT. This gives the protein CASSQESAFRGGDTQYF.

V is TRBV6-2 or TRBV6-3 and J is TRBJ2-7; tentative D call: TRBD1 (6 bases). The germline gives CDR1 MNHEY, CDR2 SVGEGT. The CDR3 runs to 17 residues. Trimming removed 0 bases from V and 2 bases from J, with 17 bases in between. CDR3 bases: TGTGCCAGCAGTTACTCGAGCAGGGGAAAGACAGCCTACGAGCAGTACTTC. Translating it yields CASSYSSRGKTAYEQYF.

The chain joins TRBV5-1 to TRBJ2-3; no firm D call. The V end was cut by 3 bases, the J end by 3 bases, with 14 bases between. Germline V CDR1 and CDR2: SGHRS, YFSETQ. The CDR3 sequence is 15 residues long. This CDR3 is CASSSGLAWTDTQYF. The CDR3 DNA reads TGCGCCAGCAGCTCTGGGCTGGCCTGGACAGATACGCAGTATTTT.

This clone was found a few times. J is TRBJ1-5 and V is TRBV10-2, with unresolved D. CDR1 WSHSY and CDR2 SAAADI come from the germline V gene. Trimming took off 6 bases at V and 0 bases at J, with 18 bases between the two ends. The CDR3 contains 17 residues. CDR3 region: CASSRRVYNYSNQPQHF. Here the CDR3 DNA reads TGCGCCAGCAGCCGACGCGTTTATAACTATAGCAATCAGCCCCAGCATTTT.

Here the CDR3 DNA reads TGCGCCAGCAGTGAGACGGGACTAGGTGTGGAGACCCAGTACTTC. This codes for CASSETGLGVETQYF. The gene calls are TRBV10-2 and TRBJ2-5; 8 bases agree with TRBD2. Germline V gene lookup returns CDR1 WSHSY and CDR2 SAAADI. The ends lost 2 bases at V and 5 bases at J; junction bases unmatched: 7. The CDR3 length is 15 residues.

The chain employs TRBV5-1 and TRBJ2-7; tentatively, D is TRBD1 (5 bases). Germline V gene data show CDR1 as SGHRS and CDR2 as YFSETQ. Between the trimmed V and J ends, which lost 0 bases and 6 bases, there was a span of 10 bases. The CDR3 loop spans 13 amino acids. The CDR3 region is CASSLGLRGEQYF. Written as DNA, the CDR3 is TGCGCCAGCAGCTTGGGGTTAAGGGGCGAGCAGTACTTC.

The chain recombines TRBV5-4 with TRBJ1-4; D is possibly TRBD1 (6 bases). Trimming took 6 bases from V and 8 from J, leaving 20 bases between them. Germline CDR1 is SGHNT and CDR2 is YYREEE (reference sequence). The CDR3 is made up of 15 amino acids. The CDR3 here is CASTLRQGTGEKLFF. In nucleotides, the CDR3 is TGTGCCAGCACCCTACGGCAGGGGACGGGGGAAAAACTGTTTTTT.